These T cell receptor beta chains were read from a single sample in a study of blood T cells in healthy people across ages. TCRdb recomputed calls from the 5' RACE reads with MiXCR, one row per CDR3 protein. In the table there are about 1.1 million distinct CDR3 sequences, 35% to 40% of which are singletons. Material for sequencing was blood. These receptors were collected from a man aged 18 to 29 in good health. The conserved cysteine and the conserved F or W are not part of the CDR3 here.

CDR3 protein,V gene,J gene
ASRSGTLSSYNEQF,TRBV6-2/TRBV6-3,TRBJ2-1
ASSSTGDSNQPQH,TRBV6-5,TRBJ1-5
AGLYGSSSGYT,TRBV2,TRBJ1-2
AWGLGFGFYGYT,TRBV30,TRBJ1-2
AISESTAPLVSGQY,TRBV10-3,TRBJ2-5
AWSVEYNEQF,TRBV30,TRBJ2-1
AISDLGLIQETQY,TRBV10-3,TRBJ2-5
ASSAQAPDEKLF,TRBV4-1,TRBJ1-4
ASSQDGAGGPLNYGYT,TRBV4-3,TRBJ1-2
ASTTDSTDTQY,TRBV10-2,TRBJ2-3
ASSPKTGVGYEQY,TRBV6-5,TRBJ2-7
ASRHRGEAYNEQF,TRBV6-2/TRBV6-3,TRBJ2-1
ASSRIQGGNTEAF,TRBV3-1,TRBJ1-1
ASSQDSLLNSYEQY,TRBV4-2,TRBJ2-7
ASSLESRTHNYGYT,TRBV7-2,TRBJ1-2
ASSLGTGISFNYGYT,TRBV6-6,TRBJ1-2
SAPLGASEAF,TRBV20-1,TRBJ1-1
AKQASGNTGELF,TRBV7-2,TRBJ2-2
ASSLGRKNEKLF,TRBV5-1,TRBJ1-4
ATSRGTSGGRNEQF,TRBV15,TRBJ2-1
ASRGGWESSDEQY,TRBV12-3/TRBV12-4,TRBJ2-7
ASSLGRGNRYT,TRBV11-2,TRBJ1-2
ASSNAGAYEQY,TRBV27,NA
SASVGDTQY,TRBV20-1,TRBJ2-3
AISETTGDTEAF,TRBV10-3,TRBJ1-1
ASSQDRPAGNEKLF,TRBV4-1,TRBJ1-4
ASSFSPGGNTEAF,TRBV7-9,TRBJ1-1
ASSYSIQGFTEAF,TRBV6-5,TRBJ1-1
ASSYPDRLYEQY,TRBV6-5,TRBJ2-7
ASSSEGAGDTEAF,TRBV28,TRBJ1-1
ASSLHLNYGYT,TRBV27,TRBJ1-2
SVTGAKSSYEQY,TRBV29-1,NA
ASSLHGGPYEQY,TRBV6-2/TRBV6-3,TRBJ2-7
SARDWGGRRNTEAF,TRBV20-1,TRBJ1-1
ASSLERETKGTEAF,TRBV7-9,TRBJ1-1
ASSYSGRHQPQH,TRBV6-5,TRBJ1-5
AWSVEGPQF,TRBV30,TRBJ2-1
SAGASNYGYT,TRBV20-1,TRBJ1-2
ASSDDSWEQY,TRBV28,NA
SASKVAASYEQY,TRBV20-1,TRBJ2-7
ASSFRRGEQETQY,TRBV12-3/TRBV12-4,TRBJ2-5
SVEQGRYNEQY,TRBV29-1,TRBJ2-5
ASLRNGWVGGYT,TRBV25-1,TRBJ1-2
ASSQGRGSEGDTQY,TRBV4-2,TRBJ2-3
ASSLALGNRVYGYT,TRBV11-1,TRBJ1-2